Listed below are T cell receptor beta chains from one sample, sequenced in a study of T cell responses to AZD1222 COVID-19 vaccine. The table came from immunoSEQ multiplex PCR; TCRdb's copy has only in-frame clones and leaves some out. Of approximately 150,000 clones listed, approximately 90% were seen once; the top ten hold less than 2.5%. Sequences were derived from peripheral blood, sampled 28 days after the second AZD1222 dose. The receptors come from an adult who received the AZD1222 COVID-19 vaccine. CDR3s include the opening cysteine and the closing phenylalanine or tryptophan. A D gene is named only where the DNA matches it firmly. For some rows the clone size is stated as once, few or many, or as a class when expanded; others skip it.

size: .
V: TRBV27
J: TRBJ1-1
D: TRBD1
CDR3: CASSSLGTGHVEAFF
DNA: TGTGCCAGCAGTTCCCTAGGGACAGGGCACGTCGAAGCTTTCTTT

size: .
V: TRBV6-6
J: TRBJ1-2
D: TRBD1
CDR3: CASSYRTGAESGYTF
DNA: TGTGCCAGCAGTTACCGGACAGGAGCGGAGAGTGGCTACACCTTC

size: .
V: TRBV25-1
J: TRBJ2-7
D: .
CDR3: CASSAGALYEQYF
DNA: TGTGCCAGTTCGGCGGGGGCCCTTTACGAGCAGTACTTC

size: .
V: TRBV2
J: TRBJ1-3
D: .
CDR3: CASSEYRQTGNTIYF
DNA: TGTGCCAGCAGTGAATATCGTCAGACTGGAAACACCATATATTTT

size: many
V: TRBV5-4
J: TRBJ2-7
D: .
CDR3: CASSLGSSYEQYF
DNA: TGTGCCAGCAGCTTGGGGAGCTCCTACGAGCAGTACTTC

size: .
V: TRBV15
J: TRBJ2-1
D: .
CDR3: CATSSINSVNEQFF
DNA: TGTGCCACCAGCAGCATTAACTCAGTGAATGAGCAGTTCTTC

size: .
V: TRBV5-1
J: TRBJ1-1
D: .
CDR3: CASSFGGFLEAFF
DNA: TGCGCCAGCAGCTTTGGGGGGTTCCTTGAAGCTTTCTTT

size: .
V: TRBV9
J: TRBJ2-1
D: .
CDR3: CASSAGTPRSSYNEQFF
DNA: TGTGCCAGCAGCGCCGGGACTCCTCGAAGCTCCTACAATGAGCAGTTCTTC

size: .
V: TRBV7-9
J: TRBJ1-1
D: .
CDR3: CASSLDSQAKAFF
DNA: TGTGCCAGCAGCTTAGACTCCCAGGCTAAAGCTTTCTTT

size: .
V: TRBV7-3
J: TRBJ2-3
D: TRBD2
CDR3: CASSLTGSGKGTQYF
DNA: TGTGCCAGCAGCTTAACGGGTAGCGGGAAAGGGACGCAGTATTTT

size: .
V: TRBV24-1
J: TRBJ1-1
D: TRBD1
CDR3: CATRRIQGAPGTEAFF
DNA: TGTGCCACCAGAAGAATACAGGGGGCGCCGGGCACTGAAGCTTTCTTT

size: .
V: TRBV19
J: TRBJ1-1
D: TRBD1
CDR3: CASSPIRTGLDTEAFF
DNA: TGTGCCAGTAGCCCGATTAGGACAGGGTTGGACACTGAAGCTTTCTTT

size: .
V: TRBV30
J: TRBJ1-1
D: .
CDR3: CAWEVDEAFF
DNA: TGTGCCTGGGAGGTTGACGAAGCTTTCTTT

size: .
V: TRBV15
J: TRBJ1-1
D: .
CDR3: CATSRGPKVSSHTEAFF
DNA: TGTGCCACCAGCAGAGGCCCCAAGGTCTCCTCTCACACTGAAGCTTTCTTT

size: .
V: TRBV2
J: TRBJ1-3
D: .
CDR3: CASTTRGNRNTIYF
DNA: TGTGCCAGCACCACCCGAGGGAATAGGAACACCATATATTTT

size: .
V: TRBV7-2
J: TRBJ1-6
D: .
CDR3: CASSSGYSADSPLHF
DNA: TGTGCCAGCAGCTCCGGGTATTCGGCTGATTCACCCCTCCACTTT

size: .
V: TRBV19
J: TRBJ2-3
D: .
CDR3: CASSNTDTQYF
DNA: TGTGCCAGTAGTAACACAGATACGCAGTATTTT

size: .
V: TRBV4-1
J: TRBJ2-7
D: .
CDR3: CASSHRDGYYEQYF
DNA: TGCGCCAGCAGCCATAGGGACGGCTACTACGAGCAGTACTTC

size: .
V: TRBV5-6
J: TRBJ1-1
D: .
CDR3: CASSLSRGSTEAFF
DNA: TGTGCCAGCAGCTTGAGTAGAGGATCCACTGAAGCTTTCTTT

size: once
V: TRBV5-4
J: TRBJ1-5
D: .
CDR3: CASSLGGLSGSNQPQHF
DNA: TGTGCCAGCAGCTTGGGGGGCCTTTCTGGGAGCAATCAGCCCCAGCATTTT

size: .
V: TRBV5-1
J: TRBJ2-1
D: .
CDR3: CASRLVGNEQFF
DNA: TGCGCCAGCAGATTGGTAGGTAATGAGCAGTTCTTC

size: .
V: TRBV9
J: TRBJ1-5
D: .
CDR3: CASSLRGYSNQPQHF
DNA: TGTGCCAGCAGCCTCCGGGGATATAGCAATCAGCCCCAGCATTTT

size: once
V: TRBV29-1
J: TRBJ2-1
D: .
CDR3: CSVERATNEQFF
DNA: TGCAGCGTTGAAAGGGCGACGAATGAGCAGTTCTTC

size: .
V: TRBV25-1
J: TRBJ1-1
D: .
CDR3: CASAMVGLNTEAFF
DNA: TGTGCCAGCGCCATGGTGGGCCTGAACACTGAAGCTTTCTTT

size: .
V: TRBV7-9
J: TRBJ2-7
D: TRBD2
CDR3: CASSFSGSLYEQYF
DNA: TGTGCCAGCAGCTTTAGCGGGAGTCTCTACGAGCAGTACTTC

size: .
V: TRBV6-4
J: TRBJ1-1
D: .
CDR3: CASSETGNTEAFF
DNA: TGTGCCAGCAGTGAGACAGGGAACACTGAAGCTTTCTTT

size: .
V: TRBV12-5
J: TRBJ1-1
D: .
CDR3: CASGSELAEAFF
DNA: TGTGCTAGTGGTTCCGAACTGGCTGAAGCTTTCTTT

size: .
V: TRBV7-3
J: TRBJ2-1
D: TRBD1
CDR3: CASSLKGRTGGGNEQFF
DNA: TGTGCCAGCAGCTTAAAGGGGCGGACAGGGGGAGGCAATGAGCAGTTCTTC

size: .
V: TRBV27
J: TRBJ2-1
D: .
CDR3: CASSSRQSSYNEQFF
DNA: TGTGCCAGCAGTTCAAGACAGAGCTCCTACAATGAGCAGTTCTTC

size: few
V: TRBV19
J: TRBJ1-5
D: .
CDR3: CASSESGAGNQPQHF
DNA: TGTGCCAGTAGTGAATCGGGGGCTGGCAATCAGCCCCAGCATTTT

size: .
V: TRBV11-1
J: TRBJ1-1
D: TRBD1
CDR3: CASRPGHGQGNTEAFF
DNA: TGTGCCAGCCGACCCGGCCACGGACAGGGGAACACTGAAGCTTTCTTT

size: .
V: TRBV9
J: TRBJ2-2
D: .
CDR3: CASDPTGKNTGELFF
DNA: TGTGCCAGCGACCCCACAGGGAAGAACACCGGGGAGCTGTTTTTT

size: .
V: TRBV18
J: TRBJ2-2
D: TRBD2
CDR3: CASSPPESGGTNTGELFF
DNA: TGTGCCAGCTCACCTCCAGAGAGCGGGGGTACGAACACCGGGGAGCTGTTTTTT

size: .
V: TRBV5-1
J: TRBJ2-7
D: .
CDR3: CASSLQQDAGEQYF
DNA: TGCGCCAGCAGCTTGCAACAGGACGCGGGGGAGCAGTACTTC

size: .
V: TRBV4-1
J: TRBJ2-7
D: TRBD1
CDR3: CASSLGQGISYEQYF
DNA: TGCGCCAGCAGCCTTGGACAGGGGATTTCCTACGAGCAGTACTTC

size: .
V: TRBV28
J: TRBJ2-2
D: .
CDR3: CASSFGGNTGELFF
DNA: TGTGCCAGCAGTTTCGGGGGCAACACCGGGGAGCTGTTTTTT

size: .
V: TRBV19
J: TRBJ2-2
D: .
CDR3: CASSIGSTRGRIGGELFF
DNA: TGTGCCAGTAGTATCGGTAGCACCCGGGGGCGTATTGGCGGGGAGCTGTTTTTT

size: few
V: TRBV7-9
J: TRBJ1-2
D: .
CDR3: CASSLEGGYGYTF
DNA: TGTGCCAGCAGCTTAGAGGGTGGCTATGGCTACACCTTC

size: .
V: TRBV6-1
J: TRBJ2-7
D: TRBD2
CDR3: CASSEGGRGYEQYF
DNA: TGTGCCAGCAGTGAAGGCGGGAGAGGCTACGAGCAGTACTTC

size: .
V: TRBV19
J: TRBJ1-5
D: TRBD1
CDR3: CASRSGQYQPQHF
DNA: TGTGCCAGTAGATCGGGACAGTATCAGCCCCAGCATTTT

size: .
V: TRBV14
J: TRBJ1-1
D: .
CDR3: CASSPQFGRTQNTEAFF
DNA: TGTGCCAGCAGCCCTCAATTTGGACGGACCCAGAACACTGAAGCTTTCTTT

size: .
V: TRBV7-6
J: TRBJ2-7
D: TRBD1
CDR3: CASSPGTGIYEQYF
DNA: TGTGCCAGCAGCCCCGGGACAGGGATATACGAGCAGTACTTC

size: .
V: TRBV7-2
J: TRBJ1-2
D: .
CDR3: CASSLERTPGGYTF
DNA: TGTGCCAGCAGCTTAGAGAGGACCCCAGGTGGCTACACCTTC

size: .
V: TRBV7-9
J: TRBJ2-1
D: .
CDR3: CASRSPVGNEQFF
DNA: TGTGCCAGCAGGTCCCCGGTGGGGAATGAGCAGTTCTTC

size: .
V: TRBV2
J: TRBJ1-3
D: .
CDR3: CASRRSSGNTIYF
DNA: TGTGCCAGCAGGAGGAGCTCTGGAAACACCATATATTTT

size: .
V: TRBV18
J: TRBJ2-5
D: TRBD1
CDR3: CASSPPGQGQETQYF
DNA: TGTGCCAGCTCACCACCGGGACAGGGCCAAGAGACCCAGTACTTC

size: .
V: TRBV5-1
J: TRBJ2-1
D: TRBD2
CDR3: CASSLYLAGADEQFF
DNA: TGCGCCAGCAGCTTATACCTAGCGGGAGCGGATGAGCAGTTCTTC